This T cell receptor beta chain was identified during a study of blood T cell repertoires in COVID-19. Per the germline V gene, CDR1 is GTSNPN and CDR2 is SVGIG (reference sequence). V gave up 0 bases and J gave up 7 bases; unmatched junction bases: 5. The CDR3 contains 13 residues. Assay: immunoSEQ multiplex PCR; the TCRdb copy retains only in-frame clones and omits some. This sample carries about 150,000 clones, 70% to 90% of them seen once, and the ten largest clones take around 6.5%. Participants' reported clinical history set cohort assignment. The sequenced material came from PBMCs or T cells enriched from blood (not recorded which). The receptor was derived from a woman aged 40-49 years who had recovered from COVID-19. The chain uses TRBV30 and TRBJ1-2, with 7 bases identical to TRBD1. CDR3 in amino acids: CAWSVLGGSGYTF. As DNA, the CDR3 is TGTGCCTGGAGTGTACTAGGGGGCTCTGGCTACACCTTC.